The 29 T cell receptor beta chains below all came from one sample that was sequenced in a study of blood T cell repertoires in COVID-19. This table comes from immunoSEQ multiplex PCR, and its TCRdb copy is limited to in-frame clones, with some not included. The profile covers approximately 250,000 clones, with about 86% appearing a single time and under 5% taken by the ten largest. The sequenced sample consisted of PBMCs or T cells enriched from blood (not recorded which). All receptors derive from a man aged 25 to 40 with acute COVID-19.

The CDR3 DNA is TGCGCCAGCAGCCAGGACAGGGTAGGAACTGAAGCTTTCTTT. This encodes CASSQDRVGTEAFF. This chain joins TRBV4-1 and TRBJ1-1, with TRBD1 identical over 8 bases. Germline V gives CDR1 MGHRA, CDR2 YSYEKL. J gave up 5 bases and V 3 bases, and 5 bases lay outside the gene matches. This CDR3 spans 14 amino acids.

This sequence joins TRBV11-2 and TRBJ2-2; TRBD1 aligns across 9 bases. The CDR3 is 14 amino acids. The germline CDR1 and CDR2 sequences are SGHAT and FQNNGV. The J segment lost 6 bases and the V segment lost 5 bases, leaving 4 bases of the junction unmatched. The DNA for the CDR3 is TGTGCCAGCAGCCAACAGGGGGCGTCCGGGGAGCTGTTTTTT. It codes for CASSQQGASGELFF.

The chain has TRBV27 and TRBJ2-2; 7 bases match TRBD1. The CDR3 is made up of 17 amino acids. Germline assignment: CDR1 MNHEY and CDR2 SMNVEV (reference sequence). V was clipped by 2 bases and J by 5 bases; unmatched bases: 11. The CDR3 DNA follows: TGTGCCAGCAGTTTAGCCGTGTGGGCAGGGGGTACCGGGGAGCTGTTTTTT. This translates into CASSLAVWAGGTGELFF.

A word on this clone: Relative to the germline gene, one junction end is altered; a read error may explain this. The chain joins TRBV5-1 to TRBJ2-5, with TRBD2 identical over 10 bases. This CDR3 contains 15 residues. CDR1 is SGHRS, CDR2 YFSETQ, per germline. CDR3 bases: TGTGCCAGCAGCTTGTCTAGCGGGAGTCTAGAGACCCAGTACTTC. It yields the protein CASSLSSGSLETQYF.

The rearrangement uses TRBV6-4 and TRBJ2-3, with 13 bases that match TRBD2. CDR1 MRHNA and CDR2 SNTAGT come from the germline V gene. Trimming at V came to 5 bases and at J to 4 bases, leaving 0 bases not matched to a gene. CDR3 size: 14 residues. CDR3 region: CASSTSGGADTQYF. For the CDR3, the DNA is TGTGCCAGCAGTACTAGCGGGGGGGCAGATACGCAGTATTTT.

The V and J genes are TRBV4-2 and TRBJ1-2; no clear D gene. Trimming removed 0 bases from V and 4 bases from J, with 12 bases in between. CDR3 length equals 15 residues. CDR1 and CDR2 (germline): LGHNA, YNFKEQ. CDR3 amino acids: CASSQEAKSGYGYTF. CDR3 bases: TGTGCCAGCAGCCAAGAAGCAAAGTCGGGCTATGGCTACACCTTC.

CDR3 sequence: CASGRLDSGNTIYF. For the CDR3, the DNA is TGTGCCAGCGGGCGATTAGACTCTGGAAACACCATATATTTT. The V and J genes are TRBV28 and TRBJ1-3; no reliable D call. Trimming removed 8 bases at V and 0 bases at J, with 11 bases between. Germline lookup yields CDR1 MDHEN and CDR2 SYDVKM. CDR3 length: 14 amino acids.

This chain uses TRBV28 with TRBJ2-6; D perhaps matches TRBD1 (6 bases). The ends were cut back, 10 bases at V and 3 bases at J, with 13 bases in the middle. Germline assignment: CDR1 MDHEN and CDR2 SYDVKM. The CDR3 is 14 amino acids. CDR3: CATQTGFGANVLTF. The CDR3 coding sequence is TGTGCCACACAAACAGGGTTTGGGGCCAACGTCCTGACTTTC.

CDR3 DNA sequence: TGTGCCAGCAGCCCCGGACAGTCCATGTATAACACCGGGGAGCTGTTTTTT. It specifies CASSPGQSMYNTGELFF. This chain uses TRBV5-6 with TRBJ2-2, with D possibly being TRBD1 (6 bases). Germline loops: CDR1 SGHDT, CDR2 YYEEEE. The CDR3 length is 17 residues. V lost 4 bases and J lost 2, with 18 bases in between. The complete variable domain, with remaining parts taken from reference TRBV5-6 and TRBJ2-2, reads DAGVTQSPTHLIKTRGQQVTLRCSPKSGHDTVSWYQQALGQGPQFIFQYYEEEERQRGNFPDRFSGHQFPNYSSELNVNALLLGDSALYLCASSPGQSMYNTGELFFGEGSRLTVL.

The rearrangement joins TRBV4-3 to TRBJ1-4, with 9 nucleotides matching TRBD1. This CDR3 comprises 17 residues. CDR1 is LGHNA, CDR2 YSLEER, per germline. V was pared by 3 bases and J by 1 base, with 6 bases of the junction left unmatched. The CDR3 is CASSHTGGVGTNEKLFF. The CDR3 coding sequence is TGCGCCAGCAGCCATACAGGGGGCGTCGGAACTAATGAAAAACTGTTTTTT.

CDR3 DNA sequence: TGTGCCACCAGTGATCCCGGGACTAGCGGGGGCGGGGTATTAGAGACCCAGTACTTC. This gives the protein CATSDPGTSGGGVLETQYF. The J gene is TRBJ2-5, the V gene TRBV24-1, with 14 bases aligning to TRBD2. CDR1 is KGHDR, CDR2 SFDVKD, per germline. This CDR3 has 19 residues. V lost 3 bases and J lost 4; bases outside the gene matches: 12.

This clone appeared once. The V gene is TRBV3-1 (or the pseudogene TRBV3-2), the J gene TRBJ1-5, with 9 bases lining up with TRBD1. Trimming cost V 1 base and J 1 base; bases outside gene matches: 2. From germline, CDR1 is LGHDT and CDR2 YNNKEL (reference sequence). CDR3 length: 16 residues. CDR3 in DNA: TGTGCCAGCAGCCAAGCCGGGACAGGGAGCAATCAGCCCCAGCATTTT. It specifies CASSQAGTGSNQPQHF.

This clone was recorded once. V is TRBV5-4 and J is TRBJ1-4; no firm D call. Per the germline V gene, CDR1 is SGHNT and CDR2 is YYREEE (reference sequence). There are 14 residues in the CDR3. With 2 bases removed from V and 5 bases from J, the gap between germline ends came to 10 bases. The CDR3 sequence: CASSLMSRNEKLFF. CDR3 sequence (DNA): TGTGCCAGCAGCTTAATGTCCCGGAATGAAAAACTGTTTTTT.

The chain carries TRBV24-1 and TRBJ2-1, with TRBD2 matching 9 bases. The CDR3 length is 15 residues. J lost 9 bases, V lost 4 bases, and 9 bases had no gene match. The germline V gene encodes CDR1 KGHDR and CDR2 SFDVKD. The CDR3 loop is CATSDPRLAVSEQFF. As DNA, the CDR3 is TGTGCCACCAGTGACCCGAGACTAGCGGTAAGTGAGCAGTTCTTC.

The rearrangement joins TRBV3-1 (or the pseudogene TRBV3-2) to TRBJ1-5, with D tentatively TRBD1 (6 bases). The CDR3 length is 15 residues. CDR1 is LGHDT, CDR2 YNNKEL, per germline (reference sequence). V was trimmed by 3 bases and J by 5 bases, leaving 14 bases between them. CDR3 in amino acids: CASSQRGIGYQPQHF. As DNA, the CDR3 is TGTGCCAGCAGCCAGAGGGGGATTGGATATCAGCCCCAGCATTTT.

The chain combines TRBV11-2 with TRBJ2-5, with D possibly matching TRBD2 (5 bases). This CDR3 spans 16 amino acids. Per the germline V gene, CDR1 is SGHAT and CDR2 is FQNNGV. Trimming removed 6 bases from V and 2 bases from J, with 19 bases in between. CDR3 coding DNA: TGTGCCAGCAGACATGGACTGAATTTTAAACAAGAGACCCAGTACTTC. Its protein is CASRHGLNFKQETQYF. Based on the CDR3 plus reference TRBV11-2 and TRBJ2-5, the full variable domain is EAGVAQSPRYKIIEKRQSVAFWCNPISGHATLYWYQQILGQGPKLLIQFQNNGVVDDSQLPKDRFSAERLKGVDSTLKIQPAKLEDSAVYLCASRHGLNFKQETQYFGPGTRLLVL.

This chain connects TRBV21-1 to TRBJ2-1; the tabulated D call, TRBD1, remains unverified against the DNA. TRBV21-1 is a listed pseudogene. The CDR3 has 18 amino acids. The chain's CDR3 is CASRPLRGRKPSYNEQFF. CDR3 nucleotides: TGTGCCAGCAGACCCCTCAGGGGGCGAAAACCCTCCTACAATGAGCAGTTCTTC.

The sample holds a few counts of this clone. The chain joins TRBV18 to TRBJ1-2; 8 bases map to TRBD1. Germline assignment: CDR1 KGHSH and CDR2 LQKENI. CDR3 length equals 13 residues. Losses at the gene ends were 6 bases for V and 6 bases for J; bases not matched to a gene: 6. The CDR3 nucleotides read TGTGCCAGCTCCCTGGACAGGGCCCATGGCTACACCTTC. The encoded protein is CASSLDRAHGYTF.

The chain couples TRBV6-6 to TRBJ1-1, with D unclear. The germline V gene encodes CDR1 MNHNY and CDR2 SVGAGI (reference sequence). The germline V and J ends were trimmed by 2 bases and 0 bases, with 10 bases remaining between them. The CDR3 totals 15 residues. This chain's CDR3 is CASSYGQVMNTEAFF. The CDR3 nucleotides read TGTGCCAGCAGTTACGGTCAGGTGATGAACACTGAAGCTTTCTTT.

The genes are TRBV30 and TRBJ2-5; 10 bases are shared with TRBD2. The germline V gene encodes CDR1 GTSNPN and CDR2 SVGIG (reference sequence). The CDR3 runs 16 residues. V shed 4 bases and J 6 bases; nucleotides not matched to a gene: 14. Here the CDR3 reads CAWNPGGAGGSKTQYF. DNA of the CDR3: TGTGCCTGGAACCCCGGCGGAGCGGGAGGGTCCAAGACCCAGTACTTC. Supplemented by reference TRBV30 and TRBJ2-5, the full variable domain reads SQTIHQWPATLVQPVGSPLSLECTVEGTSNPNLYWYRQAAGRGLQLLFYSVGIGQISSEVPQNLSASRPQDRQFILSSKKLLLSDSGFYLCAWNPGGAGGSKTQYFGPGTRLLVL.

This clone was picked up one time. This chain joins TRBV19 and TRBJ2-3, with TRBD2 matching 7 bases. CDR1 and CDR2 from the germline V gene are LNHDA and SQIVND (reference sequence). This CDR3 region has 15 residues. The J segment lost 0 bases and the V segment lost 3 bases, leaving 3 bases of the junction unmatched. The CDR3 DNA sequence: TGTGCCAGTAGTATGGGGGGGTCAAGCACAGATACGCAGTATTTT. Its protein product is CASSMGGSSTDTQYF.

V usage is TRBV24-1 and J usage is TRBJ1-5; TRBD1 is a possible D gene (6 bases). The ends were cut back, 2 bases at V and 7 bases at J, with 14 bases in the middle. CDR1 KGHDR and CDR2 SFDVKD come from the germline V gene. The CDR3 sequence is 15 residues long. The CDR3 sequence is CATSDSSTGNQPQHF. In DNA, the CDR3 is TGTGCCACCAGTGATTCAAGCACAGGGAACCAGCCCCAGCATTTT.

V usage is TRBV18 and J usage is TRBJ2-3; TRBD2 aligns across 8 bases. The CDR3 sequence is 18 residues long. With 6 bases clipped from V and 6 bases from J, the junction kept 20 bases outside the gene matches. Per germline, CDR1 KGHSH and CDR2 LQKENI. CDR3 bases: TGTGCCAGCTCTCCAACACTAGCCCAGCGGGGGCGGAAGGATACGCAGTATTTT. This gives the protein CASSPTLAQRGRKDTQYF.

This sequence joins TRBV5-1 and TRBJ1-2; D gene unclear. The CDR3 loop spans 14 amino acids. The germline gives CDR1 SGHRS, CDR2 YFSETQ. The germline V and J ends were trimmed by 2 bases and 3 bases, with 11 bases remaining between them. The DNA of the CDR3 is TGCGCCAGCAGCTTTGTGGAGGGCGACTATGGCTACACCTTC. Translation: CASSFVEGDYGYTF. The full variable domain, completed using reference TRBV5-1 and TRBJ1-2, is KAGVTQTPRYLIKTRGQQVTLSCSPISGHRSVSWYQQTPGQGLQFLFEYFSETQRNKGNFPGRFSGRQFSNSRSEMNVSTLELGDSALYLCASSFVEGDYGYTFGSGTRLTVV.

The genes are TRBV6-2 or TRBV6-3 and TRBJ2-1, with unresolved D. Trimming removed 2 bases from V and 0 bases from J, with 8 bases in between. The CDR3 runs to 15 residues. Germline V CDR1 and CDR2: MNHEY, SVGEGT. In DNA, the CDR3 is TGTGCCAGCAGTTACGGCGGTTCCTCCTACAATGAGCAGTTCTTC. Its protein is CASSYGGSSYNEQFF.

This chain links TRBV29-1 with TRBJ1-2, with D possibly being TRBD1 (6 bases). The CDR3 is 13 residues long. Germline CDR1 reads SQVTM; CDR2 reads ANQGSEA. V lost 6 bases, J lost 2 bases, and 13 bases lay in between. CDR3 protein: CSVQGQGNYGYTF. The CDR3 bases are TGCAGCGTACAGGGACAAGGGAACTATGGCTACACCTTC. Filled out from reference TRBV29-1 and TRBJ1-2, the complete variable domain reads SAVISQKPSRDICQRGTSLTIQCQVDSQVTMMFWYRQQPGQSLTLIATANQGSEATYESGFVIDKFPISRPNLTFSTLTVSNMSPEDSSIYLCSVQGQGNYGYTFGSGTRLTVV.

The genes are TRBV6-5 and TRBJ1-2, with 8 bases aligning to TRBD1. CDR1 MNHEY and CDR2 SVGAGI come from the germline V gene. This CDR3 comprises 14 residues. J lost 8 bases, V lost 6 bases, and 11 bases had no gene match. The CDR3 loop reads CASSLDRGMSGYTF. In DNA, the CDR3 is TGTGCCAGCAGCCTAGACAGGGGAATGAGCGGCTACACCTTC.

V is TRBV28 and J is TRBJ2-5, with D perhaps matching TRBD2 (6 bases). Germline values: CDR1 MDHEN, CDR2 SYDVKM. The germline V and J ends were trimmed by 5 bases and 2 bases, with 12 bases remaining between them. This CDR3 contains 14 residues. The chain's CDR3 is CASSPQAGQETQYF. CDR3 coding DNA: TGTGCCAGCAGTCCACAGGCGGGGCAAGAGACCCAGTACTTC.

The genes are TRBV19 and TRBJ1-5, with D tentatively TRBD1 (5 bases). There are 17 residues in the CDR3. V lost 2 bases to trimming and J lost 1 base, with 15 bases between them. The germline V gene encodes CDR1 LNHDA and CDR2 SQIVND (reference sequence). Written as DNA, the CDR3 is TGTGCCAGTAGTATACAATTCGCAGGGTTGAGCAATCAGCCCCAGCATTTT. Translating gives CASSIQFAGLSNQPQHF.